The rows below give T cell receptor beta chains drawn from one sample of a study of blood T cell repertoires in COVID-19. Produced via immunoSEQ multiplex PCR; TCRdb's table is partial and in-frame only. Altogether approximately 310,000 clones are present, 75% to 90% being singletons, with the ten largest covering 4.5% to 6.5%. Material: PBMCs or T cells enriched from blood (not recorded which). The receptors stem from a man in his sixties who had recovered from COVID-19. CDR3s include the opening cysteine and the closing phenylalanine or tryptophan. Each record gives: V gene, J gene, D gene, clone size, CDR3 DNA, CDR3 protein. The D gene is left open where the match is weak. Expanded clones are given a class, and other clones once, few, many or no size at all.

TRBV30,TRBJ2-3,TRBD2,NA,TGTGCCTGGAGGATAGCGGGAGCGCCAGATACGCAGTATTTT,CAWRIAGAPDTQYF
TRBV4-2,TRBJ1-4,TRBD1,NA,TGTGCCAGCAGCCAAGGACAGGGGTTTGAAAAACTGTTTTTT,CASSQGQGFEKLFF
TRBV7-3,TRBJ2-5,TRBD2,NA,TGTGCCAGCAGCTTAATGCCCCCGGCTAGCGGAAACCAAGAGACCCAGTACTTC,CASSLMPPASGNQETQYF
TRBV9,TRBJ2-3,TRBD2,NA,TGTGCCAGCAGCGTAGTCCCTAGCGGAGGGGGCACAGATACGCAGTATTTT,CASSVVPSGGGTDTQYF
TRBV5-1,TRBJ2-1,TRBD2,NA,TGCGCCAGCAGCTTGGAGCGGGAGGGCGGGGATGAGCAGTTCTTC,CASSLEREGGDEQFF
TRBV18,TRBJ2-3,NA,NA,TGTGCCAGCTCACCAGAGGAGGGCCGCTATACGCAGTATTTT,CASSPEEGRYTQYF
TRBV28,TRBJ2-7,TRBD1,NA,TGTGCCAGCAGTTTACCCGGGACAGGGGGGTCCGAGCAGTACTTC,CASSLPGTGGSEQYF
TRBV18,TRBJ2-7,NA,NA,TGTGCCAGCTCACCATCTACAGGTGTCGACGAGCAGTACTTC,CASSPSTGVDEQYF
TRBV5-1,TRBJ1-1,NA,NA,TGCGCCAGCAGCTTGATGGCGAACACTGAAGCTTTCTTT,CASSLMANTEAFF
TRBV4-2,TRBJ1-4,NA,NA,TGTGCCAGCAGCCAAGATTTGGTGAAGGGGTCCCCCTATAATGAAAAACTGTTTTTT,CASSQDLVKGSPYNEKLFF
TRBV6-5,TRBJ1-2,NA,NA,TGTGCCAGCAGTTACAGACACGATGGCTACACCTTC,CASSYRHDGYTF
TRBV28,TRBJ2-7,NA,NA,TGTGCCAGCAGTTCGCATGACAGCATATACGAGCAGTACTTC,CASSSHDSIYEQYF
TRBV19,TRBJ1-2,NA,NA,TGTGCCAGTAGTATAACAGGGACCCCTGACGATGGCTACACCTTC,CASSITGTPDDGYTF
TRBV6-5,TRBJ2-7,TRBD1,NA,TGTGCCAGCAGACCAGGGGGCTCCTACGAGCAGTACTTC,CASRPGGSYEQYF
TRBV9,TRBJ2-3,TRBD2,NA,TGTGCCAGCAGCCCGGGGGGGACTACGGATAACGCGCAGTATTTT,CASSPGGTTDNAQYF
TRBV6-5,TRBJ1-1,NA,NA,TGTGCCAGCAGTTACGGCAGGGTGACGAACACTGAAGCTTTCTTT,CASSYGRVTNTEAFF
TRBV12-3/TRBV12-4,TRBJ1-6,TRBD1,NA,TGTGCCAGCAGTTTAACAGGGGGAATCCACTTT,CASSLTGGIHF
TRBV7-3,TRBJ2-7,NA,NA,TGTGCCAGCAGCCTAACCCCCCGGTACGAGCAGTACTTC,CASSLTPRYEQYF
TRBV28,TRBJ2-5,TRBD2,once,TGTGCCAGCACTCTCACGGGGACTAGCGGTGTCGGGACCCAGTACTTC,CASTLTGTSGVGTQYF
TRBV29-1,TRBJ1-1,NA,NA,TGCAGCGGGATGGCAGGGGTTGAAGCTTTCTTT,CSGMAGVEAFF
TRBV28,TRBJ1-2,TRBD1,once,TGTGCCAGCTTCGACAGGGTCCTATATGGCTACACCTTC,CASFDRVLYGYTF
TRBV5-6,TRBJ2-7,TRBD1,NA,TGTGCCAGCAGCGGGGGGACAGGGGGCGCGTACGAGCAGTACTTC,CASSGGTGGAYEQYF
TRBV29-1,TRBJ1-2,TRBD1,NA,TGCAGCGTCGCCGGACAGGGGAACTATGGCTACACCTTC,CSVAGQGNYGYTF
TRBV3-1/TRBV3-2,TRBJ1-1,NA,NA,TGTGCCAGCAGCCAAGAGCAGGTAACTGAAGCTTTCTTT,CASSQEQVTEAFF
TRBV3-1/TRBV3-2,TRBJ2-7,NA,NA,TGTGCCAGCAGCAGGAAGGGTGGGGCTAGAGAGCAGTACTTC,CASSRKGGAREQYF
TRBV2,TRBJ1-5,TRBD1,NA,TGTGCCAGCAGTTGGACAGGGGGCAATCAGCCCCAGCATTTT,CASSWTGGNQPQHF
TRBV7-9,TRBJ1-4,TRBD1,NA,TGTGCCAGCAGCCCATCATATCATGGGACAGGGGAGGGTGAAAAACTGTTTTTT,CASSPSYHGTGEGEKLFF
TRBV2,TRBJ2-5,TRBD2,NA,TGTGCCAGCACTCCGGGGGGGGTCAAAGAGACCCAGTACTTC,CASTPGGVKETQYF
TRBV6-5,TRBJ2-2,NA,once,TGTGCCGGGGGGGCAGGGATTACCGGGGAGCTGTTTTTT,CAGGAGITGELFF
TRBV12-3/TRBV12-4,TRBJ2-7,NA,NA,TGTGCCAGCAGTTTTGGCAGGGGATACGAGCAGTACTTC,CASSFGRGYEQYF
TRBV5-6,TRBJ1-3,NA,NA,TGTGCCAGCAGCCCTAACCTGGGAAACACCATATATTTT,CASSPNLGNTIYF
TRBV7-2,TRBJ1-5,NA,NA,TGTGCCAGCAGCTTAGACAGGGACAATCAGCCCCAGCATTTT,CASSLDRDNQPQHF
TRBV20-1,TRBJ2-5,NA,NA,TGCAGTGCTAGTCGACCACAGGGCCAGGAGACCCAGTACTTC,CSASRPQGQETQYF
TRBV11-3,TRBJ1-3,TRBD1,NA,TGTGCCAGCAGCCGAGACAGGGGGCCTGGAAACACCATATATTTT,CASSRDRGPGNTIYF
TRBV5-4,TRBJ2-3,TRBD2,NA,TGTGCCAGCAGCCCTGGGGCGGGAGAAGGAGATACGCAGTATTTT,CASSPGAGEGDTQYF
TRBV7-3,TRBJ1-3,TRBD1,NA,TGTGCCAGCAGCTTATTTCAGGGGGCGGTAAACACCATATATTTT,CASSLFQGAVNTIYF
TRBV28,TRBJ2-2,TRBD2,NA,TGTGCCAGCAGTTTATGGGGACTAGCGGGAGTATTAGAGGCCCCATCGAACACCGGGGAGCTGTTTTTT,CASSLWGLAGVLEAPSNTGELFF
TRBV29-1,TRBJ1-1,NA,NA,TGCAGCGTTGAAAAGGGGGACACTGAAGCTTTCTTT,CSVEKGDTEAFF
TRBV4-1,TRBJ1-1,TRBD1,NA,TGCGCCAGCAGCCGCGCCGGGACAGGGGGTTCTGAAGCTTTCTTT,CASSRAGTGGSEAFF
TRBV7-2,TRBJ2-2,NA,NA,TGTGCCAGCAGTCTCGGGACAATGAACACCGGGGAGCTGTTTTTT,CASSLGTMNTGELFF
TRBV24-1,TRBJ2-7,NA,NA,TGTGCCACCAGAACAACCCCCGGGACACCTCCTTACGAGCAGTACTTC,CATRTTPGTPPYEQYF